This T cell receptor beta chain emerged from a study of technical replicates of blood from a few donors. Generated by immunoSEQ multiplex PCR, the TCRdb table keeps only in-frame clones and is missing some. The repertoire consists of 65,000 to 80,000 clones, with 95% to 98% occurring once and the leading ten covering 0.2% to 0.25%. V lost 2 bases and J 5 bases, leaving 10 bases between the germline ends. The CDR3 totals 13 residues. Germline-derived CDR1 and CDR2 are SGHAT and FQDESV (reference sequence). Sequencing used T cells isolated from PBMCs. The TCR sequence derives from a human donor in good health. The chain has TRBV11-1 and TRBJ2-7, with D maybe TRBD1 (5 bases). The CDR3 DNA sequence: TGTGCCAGCAGCTTATCACAGGCCCACGAGCAGTACTTC. This sequence encodes CASSLSQAHEQYF.